This entry features one T cell receptor beta chain sequence. These data originate in a study of T cell changes during pregnancy in multiple sclerosis. Germline CDR1 is SEHNR and CDR2 is FQNEAQ (reference sequence). V was trimmed by 1 base and J by 4 bases, leaving 8 bases between them. The CDR3 consists of 13 residues. Profiling relied on immunoSEQ multiplex PCR, and the TCRdb table lists in-frame clones only, not all of them. The sample shows tens of thousands of clones, 75% to 90% of them seen only once. The chain links TRBV7-9 to TRBJ2-7; D gene ambiguous. Sequencing was performed on CD8+ T cells from peripheral blood mononuclear cells, taken in the second trimester of pregnancy. The TCR originated in a female donor with multiple sclerosis, enrolled in a pregnancy study. The chain's CDR3 is CASSLVVQYEQYF. DNA for the CDR3: TGTGCCAGCAGCTTAGTAGTTCAATACGAGCAGTACTTC.